The sequence of this T cell receptor beta chain was determined in a study of tumor and adjacent non-tumor tissue in lung cancer. Three rounds of nested PCR, following a modified ARM-PCR protocol, produced the TCRbeta library. TCRdb re-analysed the multiplex PCR reads in MiXCR, keeping a single row per CDR3 protein. The sample contains under 150,000 distinct CDR3 sequences, around 67% of which appear only once. Details on this clonotype: Its specificity is not known.

Study findings and constraints: Top 100 clones took a larger repertoire share in normal lung. Significantly higher TCR diversity was found in tumor than normal lung. Higher tumor TCR diversity was associated with shorter survival.

RNA was extracted from bulk tissue without any cell sorting. Chemotherapy-naive patients with new lung cancer underwent thoracic surgery in China, August–November 2014. The CDR3 covers 15 residues. With 8 bases removed from V and 17 bases from J, the gap between germline ends came to 30 bases. Germline loops: CDR1 SGHTA, CDR2 FQGTGA. Sequenced input: lung tumor tissue. The chain joins TRBV7-3 to TRBJ2-2, with a tentative D call TRBD1 (6 bases). The TCR was taken from a man between 60 and 75 years old with small cell lung cancer. The CDR3 loop reads CASGAPDSPTGEFFF. The CDR3 region has the DNA TGTGCCAGCGGCGCCCCGGACAGCCCTACCGGGGAGTTTTTTTTT.